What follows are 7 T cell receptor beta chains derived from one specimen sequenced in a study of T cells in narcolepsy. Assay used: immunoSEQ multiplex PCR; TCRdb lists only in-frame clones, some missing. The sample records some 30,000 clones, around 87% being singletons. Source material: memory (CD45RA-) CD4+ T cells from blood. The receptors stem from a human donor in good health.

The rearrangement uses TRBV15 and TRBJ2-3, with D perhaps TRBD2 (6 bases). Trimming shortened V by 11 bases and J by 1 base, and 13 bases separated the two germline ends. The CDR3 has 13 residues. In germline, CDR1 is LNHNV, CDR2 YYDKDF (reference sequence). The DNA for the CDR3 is TGTGCCCTCTCGACGGGGGGCACAGATACGCAGTATTTT. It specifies CALSTGGTDTQYF.

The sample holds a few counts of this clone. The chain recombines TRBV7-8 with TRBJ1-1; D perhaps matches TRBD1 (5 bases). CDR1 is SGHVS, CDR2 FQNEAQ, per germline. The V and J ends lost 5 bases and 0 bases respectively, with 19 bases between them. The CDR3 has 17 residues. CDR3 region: CASSTRAILVMNTEAFF. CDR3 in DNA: TGTGCCAGCAGCACCAGGGCGATCTTGGTGATGAACACTGAAGCTTTCTTT.

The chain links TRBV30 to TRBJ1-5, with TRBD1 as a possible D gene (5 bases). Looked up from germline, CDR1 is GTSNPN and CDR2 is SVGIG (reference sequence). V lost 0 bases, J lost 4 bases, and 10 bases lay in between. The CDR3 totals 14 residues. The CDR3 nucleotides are TGTGCCTGGAGTGTAGGGGCAGTTAATCAGCCCCAGCATTTT. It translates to CAWSVGAVNQPQHF.

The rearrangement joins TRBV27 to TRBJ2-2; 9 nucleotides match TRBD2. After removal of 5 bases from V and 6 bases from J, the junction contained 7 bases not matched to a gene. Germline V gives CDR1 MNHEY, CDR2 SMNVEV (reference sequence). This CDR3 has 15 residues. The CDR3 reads CASSPRTSAAGELFF. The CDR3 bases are TGTGCCAGCAGTCCCCGGACTAGCGCGGCCGGGGAGCTGTTTTTT.

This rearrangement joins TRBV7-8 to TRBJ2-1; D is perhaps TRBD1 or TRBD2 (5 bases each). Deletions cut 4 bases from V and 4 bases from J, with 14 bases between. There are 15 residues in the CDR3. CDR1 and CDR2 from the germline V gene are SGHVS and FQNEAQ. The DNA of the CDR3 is TGTGCCAGCAGCTCGCCGGGACGTACGTACAATGAGCAGTTCTTC. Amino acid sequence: CASSSPGRTYNEQFF. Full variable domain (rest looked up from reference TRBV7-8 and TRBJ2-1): GAGVSQSPRYKVAKRGQDVALRCDPISGHVSLFWYQQALGQGPEFLTYFQNEAQLDKSGLPSDRFFAERPEGSVSTLKIQRTQQEDSAVYLCASSSPGRTYNEQFFGPGTRLTVL.

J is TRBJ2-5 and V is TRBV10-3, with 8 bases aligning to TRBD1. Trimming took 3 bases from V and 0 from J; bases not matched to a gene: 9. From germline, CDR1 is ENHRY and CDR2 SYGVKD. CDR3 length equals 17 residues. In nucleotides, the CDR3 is TGTGCCATCAGTGACGGACAGGGCCATCTATACCAAGAGACCCAGTACTTC. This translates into CAISDGQGHLYQETQYF.

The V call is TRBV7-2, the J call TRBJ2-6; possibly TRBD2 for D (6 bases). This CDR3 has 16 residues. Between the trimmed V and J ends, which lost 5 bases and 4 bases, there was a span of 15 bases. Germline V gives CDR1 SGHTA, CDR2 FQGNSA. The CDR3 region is CASSLERGSGANVLTF. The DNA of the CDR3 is TGTGCCAGCAGCCTGGAACGGGGGAGCGGGGCCAACGTCCTGACTTTC. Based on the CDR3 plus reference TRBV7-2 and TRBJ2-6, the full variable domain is GAGVSQSPSNKVTEKGKDVELRCDPISGHTALYWYRQSLGQGLEFLIYFQGNSAPDKSGLPSDRFSAERTGGSVSTLTIQRTQQEDSAVYLCASSLERGSGANVLTFGAGSRLTVL.